This TCR beta chain stems from a study of blood T cell repertoires in COVID-19. Overall study context: Samples came from the United States, Italy and Spain, spanning acute and convalescent COVID-19. Sample material is recorded as cDNA or gDNA derived from T cells, B-cell-depleted T cells, or PBMCs.

This CDR3 is 13 amino acids long. Trimming removed 8 bases from V and 2 bases from J, with 10 bases in between. The germline gives CDR1 LNHDA, CDR2 SQIVND (reference sequence). Original handling: Counts of nucleated cells, estimated from reference gene primer amplification, were obtained. The method was immunoSEQ multiplex PCR; TCRdb's version includes in-frame clones alone and lacks a portion of them. That table furnishes V, J and clone size, whereas the DNA furnished D and trimming. This table has 130,000 to 150,000 clones, 70% to 85% appearing once. Sequences were obtained from peripheral blood. This chain connects TRBV19 to TRBJ1-3, with a possible D match to TRBD1 (6 bases). The clonotype was recovered from a man aged 55 to 70 with acute or convalescent COVID-19. CDR3 DNA sequence: TGTGCCAGTTTACAGGGTGCTGGAAACACCATATATTTT. It specifies CASLQGAGNTIYF.